The 13 T cell receptor beta chains given below trace back to one sample, sequenced in a study of T cell responses to AZD1222 COVID-19 vaccine (dated by TCRdb to about 2021). Libraries came from the immunoSEQ multiplex PCR assay. Entries here come from immuneACCESS through TCRdb and include only in-frame sequences with V and J called. Some clones fail to appear in such tables; in the studies checked, an unresolved V gene covers under half of the shortfall, and the cause of the remainder is unknown. Recorded for this sample are about 69,000 clones; around 78% of them occurred a single time. 20% to 25% of the sample is taken by the ten largest. Read against the paper, the sample's time point label means: about 28 days (+/-7) after the second vaccine dose. This material consisted of peripheral blood, taken 28 days after the second AZD1222 dose. The receptors derive from an adult who received the AZD1222 COVID-19 vaccine.

V gene TRBV11-2 combines with J gene TRBJ1-1, with D possibly matching TRBD1 (6 bases). The germline V and J ends were trimmed by 5 bases and 1 base, with 11 bases remaining between them. CDR1 SGHAT and CDR2 FQNNGV come from the germline V gene. The CDR3 is 14 amino acids. The CDR3 loop reads CASSRQGSNTEAFF. Written as DNA, the CDR3 is TGTGCCAGCAGCCGTCAGGGGTCGAACACTGAAGCTTTCTTT.

This clone was counted between two and nine times. The CDR3 DNA follows: TGTGCCAGCAGTTTCTCGGGGGATGAGCAGTTCTTC. Translation gives CASSFSGDEQFF. The chain uses TRBV12-3 or TRBV12-4 and TRBJ2-1, with D tentatively TRBD2 (6 bases). The CDR3 extends over 12 amino acids. V lost 3 bases, J lost 8 bases, and 8 bases lay in between.

This sequence joins TRBV4-2 and TRBJ1-6, with unresolved D. CDR3 length: 13 amino acids. V dropped 0 bases and J dropped 13 bases, with 10 bases sitting between them. The germline gives CDR1 LGHNA, CDR2 YNFKEQ. The CDR3 reads CASSQELGGPLHF. Here the CDR3 DNA reads TGTGCCAGCAGCCAAGAACTTGGAGGTCCCCTCCACTTT.

The chain joins TRBV19 to TRBJ1-2, with TRBD1 matching over 10 bases. This CDR3 has 14 residues. Germline CDR1 reads LNHDA; CDR2 reads SQIVND (reference sequence). Unmatched junction bases numbered 3, after V lost 4 bases and J lost 4 bases. The CDR3 DNA reads TGTGCCAGTAGTACGACAGGGGGCGGCTATGGCTACACCTTC. This gives the protein CASSTTGGGYGYTF.

The chain is built from TRBV2 and TRBJ1-1; 9 bases line up with TRBD1. CDR1 and CDR2 (germline): SNHLY, FYNNEI. There are 19 residues in the CDR3. V was pared by 2 bases and J by 4 bases, with 17 bases of the junction left unmatched. This CDR3 reads CASSEPGTYGGQGGTEAFF. The CDR3 DNA reads TGTGCCAGCAGTGAACCCGGGACATACGGGGGACAGGGTGGCACTGAAGCTTTCTTT.

The chain is built from TRBV4-2 and TRBJ2-5, with 8 bases aligning to TRBD2. The CDR3 contains 16 residues. The V gene end was trimmed by 1 base and the J gene end by 0 bases; junction bases not matched to a gene: 4. CDR1 is LGHNA and CDR2 is YNFKEQ in the germline V gene. CDR3 region: CASSQAPAGDQETQYF. CDR3 nucleotide sequence: TGTGCCAGCAGCCAAGCACCAGCGGGGGACCAAGAGACCCAGTACTTC.

V and J are TRBV27 and TRBJ1-1, with no clear D. Trimming shortened V by 4 bases and J by 0 bases, and 12 bases separated the two germline ends. This CDR3 contains 15 residues. The germline V gene has CDR1 MNHEY and CDR2 SMNVEV (reference sequence). The CDR3 is CASSYGYGMNTEAFF. The CDR3 DNA sequence: TGTGCCAGCAGTTACGGGTACGGAATGAACACTGAAGCTTTCTTT.

CDR3 DNA sequence: TGTGCCAGCAGCTTAGCCACTAACACCGGGGAGCTGTTTTTT. Translation gives CASSLATNTGELFF. This chain links TRBV13 with TRBJ2-2, with no clear D. V was trimmed by 1 base and J by 2 bases, leaving 5 bases between them. CDR3 size: 14 residues. The V gene's germline CDR1 is PRHDT and CDR2 FYEKMQ (reference sequence). Full variable domain (missing parts from reference TRBV13 and TRBJ2-2): AAGVIQSPRHLIKEKRETATLKCYPIPRHDTVYWYQQGPGQDPQFLISFYEKMQSDKGSIPDRFSAQQFSDYHSELNMSSLELGDSALYFCASSLATNTGELFFGEGSRLTVL.

This rearrangement joins TRBV19 to TRBJ2-7; the D gene is possibly TRBD1 (6 bases). Trimming cost V 6 bases and J 3 bases, with 18 bases left between them. The germline gives CDR1 LNHDA, CDR2 SQIVND (reference sequence). The CDR3 totals 15 residues. The CDR3 reads CASRDRLKGGYEQYF. The CDR3 DNA reads TGTGCCAGTAGGGACAGACTCAAAGGGGGCTACGAGCAGTACTTC.

The rearrangement uses TRBV28 and TRBJ2-7, with 9 bases lining up with TRBD1. The CDR3 runs to 13 residues. CDR1 and CDR2 (germline): MDHEN, SYDVKM. Trimming cost V 8 bases and J 5 bases; bases outside gene matches: 7. CDR3 amino acids: CASRGTGRHEQYF. The CDR3 coding sequence is TGTGCCAGCCGGGGGACAGGGCGCCACGAGCAGTACTTC.

The genes are TRBV5-6 and TRBJ1-1, with TRBD1 matching 10 bases. Trimming at V came to 1 base and at J to 0 bases, leaving 6 bases not matched to a gene. CDR1 and CDR2 (germline): SGHDT, YYEEEE. The CDR3 is 17 amino acids. CDR3 sequence: CASSLLGTGDMNTEAFF. In nucleotides, the CDR3 is TGTGCCAGCAGCTTGCTCGGGACAGGGGATATGAACACTGAAGCTTTCTTT. Full variable domain (remainder filled in from reference TRBV5-6 and TRBJ1-1): DAGVTQSPTHLIKTRGQQVTLRCSPKSGHDTVSWYQQALGQGPQFIFQYYEEEERQRGNFPDRFSGHQFPNYSSELNVNALLLGDSALYLCASSLLGTGDMNTEAFFGQGTRLTVV.

The V and J genes are TRBV27 and TRBJ2-3; D may correspond to TRBD1 or TRBD2 (7 bases each). Trimming pared 3 bases from V and 3 bases from J, leaving 13 bases between. The germline V gene has CDR1 MNHEY and CDR2 SMNVEV (reference sequence). The CDR3 is 15 residues long. CDR3 loop: CASSLLRGGTDTQYF. CDR3 bases: TGTGCCAGCAGTTTGCTCAGGGGGGGGACAGATACGCAGTATTTT.

The chain is built from TRBV5-1 and TRBJ2-5; tentative D call: TRBD1 (5 bases). The CDR3 is 14 amino acids. With 3 bases removed from V and 3 bases from J, the gap between germline ends came to 12 bases. Germline V lookup: CDR1 SGHRS, CDR2 YFSETQ. The CDR3 sequence is CASSSTVTKETQYF. DNA of the CDR3: TGCGCCAGCAGCTCGACAGTTACCAAAGAGACCCAGTACTTC.